The present TCR beta chain was sequenced within a study of graft-versus-host responses after intestinal transplantation. Across the whole study: Each recipient received anti-thymocyte globulin induction, then tacrolimus and steroids for around three years.

Clones were sequenced by immunoSEQ multiplex PCR, and TCRdb holds only the in-frame ones, with some missing. Of under 100,000 clones listed, 75% to 95% are singletons. This CDR3 contains 15 residues. J lost 4 bases, V lost 6 bases, and 9 bases had no gene match. Per germline, CDR1 MNHNS and CDR2 SASEGT. Study observations and caveats: In recipient marrow, GvH clones were found, and some appeared first in ileum or blood. Levels of circulating GvH clones at their peak were associated with early post-transplant HvG declines. Graft-versus-host to host-versus-graft clonal ratios in allografts were high in patients with graft-donor T cell macrochimerism.

Points on this clone: Its matching antigen is unknown.

V usage is TRBV6-1 and J usage is TRBJ1-5, with 7 bases fitting TRBD1. Specimen: PBMCs, collected approximately 420 days after intestinal transplant. This receptor was identified in a human patient who received an intestinal transplant, so some T cells may come from the graft donor. CDR3 DNA sequence: TGTGCCAGCAGCCCAGAGGGGGCTCCAAATCAGCCCCAGCATTTT. This encodes CASSPEGAPNQPQHF.